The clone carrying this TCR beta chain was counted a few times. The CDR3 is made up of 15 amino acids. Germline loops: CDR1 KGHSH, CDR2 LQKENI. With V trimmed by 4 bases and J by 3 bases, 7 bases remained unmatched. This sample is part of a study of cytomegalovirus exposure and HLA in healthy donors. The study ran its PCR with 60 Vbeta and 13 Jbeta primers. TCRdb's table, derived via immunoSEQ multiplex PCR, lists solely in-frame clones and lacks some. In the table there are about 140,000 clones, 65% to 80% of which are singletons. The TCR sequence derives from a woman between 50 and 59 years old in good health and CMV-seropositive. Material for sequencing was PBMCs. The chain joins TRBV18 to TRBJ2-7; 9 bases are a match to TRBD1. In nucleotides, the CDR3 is TGTGCCAGCTCACAACGGGACAGGGCGAGCTACGAGCAGTACTTC. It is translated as CASSQRDRASYEQYF.